One T cell receptor (beta chain) is described in this entry. The data derive from a study of blood T cell repertoires in COVID-19. On the study more broadly: The United States, Italy and Spain provided the acute and convalescent COVID-19 samples. The cDNA or gDNA used as material had been derived from T cells, B-cell-depleted T cells, or PBMCs.

Authors' processing steps: Researchers report that nucleated cell counts were estimated from reference gene primer amplification. TCRdb keeps only in-frame clones here, not all; method: immunoSEQ multiplex PCR. The V and J calls and the clone size are those of that table, but D and trimming were determined from the DNA. The data show approximately 430,000 clones, with about nine tenths seen just once and about 1.5% held by the top ten. This sequence was found in a woman in her twenties or thirties with active or convalescent COVID-19. Sequencing was carried out using peripheral blood.

The CDR3 loop is CASKEPGRGSLFGNQPQHF. The DNA of the CDR3 is TGTGCCAGTAAAGAGCCGGGCAGGGGGTCTTTGTTCGGCAATCAGCCCCAGCATTTT. This chain connects TRBV19 to TRBJ1-5; TRBD1 aligns across 7 bases. CDR3 length: 19 residues. J gave up 2 bases and V 7 bases, and 20 bases lay outside the gene matches. Germline V gives CDR1 LNHDA, CDR2 SQIVND (reference sequence).